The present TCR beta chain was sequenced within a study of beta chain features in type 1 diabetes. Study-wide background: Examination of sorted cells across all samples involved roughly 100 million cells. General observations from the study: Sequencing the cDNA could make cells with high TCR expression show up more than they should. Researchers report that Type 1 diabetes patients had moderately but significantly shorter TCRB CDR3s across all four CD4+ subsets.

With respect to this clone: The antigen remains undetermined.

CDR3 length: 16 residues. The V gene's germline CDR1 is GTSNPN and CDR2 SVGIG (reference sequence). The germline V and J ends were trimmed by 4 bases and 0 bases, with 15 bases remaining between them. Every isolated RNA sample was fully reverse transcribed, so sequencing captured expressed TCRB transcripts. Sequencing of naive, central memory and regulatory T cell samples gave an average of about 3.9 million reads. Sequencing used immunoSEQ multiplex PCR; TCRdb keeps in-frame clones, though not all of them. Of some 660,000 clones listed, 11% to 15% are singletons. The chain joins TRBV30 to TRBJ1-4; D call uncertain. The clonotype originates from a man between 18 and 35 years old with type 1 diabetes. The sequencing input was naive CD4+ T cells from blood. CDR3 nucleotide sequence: TGTGCCTGGACGCCCCTGACCGACGCAACTAATGAAAAACTGTTTTTT. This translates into CAWTPLTDATNEKLFF.